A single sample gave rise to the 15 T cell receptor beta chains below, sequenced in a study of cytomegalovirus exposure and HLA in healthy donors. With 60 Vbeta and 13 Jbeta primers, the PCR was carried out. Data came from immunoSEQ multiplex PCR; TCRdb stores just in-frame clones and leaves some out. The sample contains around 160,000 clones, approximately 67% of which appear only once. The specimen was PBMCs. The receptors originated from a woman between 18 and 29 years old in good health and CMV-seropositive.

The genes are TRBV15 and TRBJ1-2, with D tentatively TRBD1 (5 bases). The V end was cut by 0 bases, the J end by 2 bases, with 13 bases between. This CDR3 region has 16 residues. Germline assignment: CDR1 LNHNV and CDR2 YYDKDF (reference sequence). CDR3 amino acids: CATSRDSGSRNYGYTF. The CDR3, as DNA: TGTGCCACCAGCAGAGATTCAGGGTCGCGAAACTATGGCTACACCTTC.

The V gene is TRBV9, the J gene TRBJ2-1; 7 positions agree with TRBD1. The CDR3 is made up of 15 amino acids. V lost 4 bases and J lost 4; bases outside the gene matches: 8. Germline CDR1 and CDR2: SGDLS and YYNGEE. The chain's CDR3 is CASSPRGQDYNEQFF. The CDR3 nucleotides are TGTGCCAGCAGCCCACGAGGACAGGATTACAATGAGCAGTTCTTC.

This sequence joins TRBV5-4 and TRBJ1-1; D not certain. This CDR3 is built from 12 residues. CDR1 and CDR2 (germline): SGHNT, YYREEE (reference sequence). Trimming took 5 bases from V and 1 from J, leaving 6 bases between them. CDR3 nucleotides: TGTGCCAGCAGGTCCGGGAACACTGAAGCTTTCTTT. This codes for CASRSGNTEAFF.

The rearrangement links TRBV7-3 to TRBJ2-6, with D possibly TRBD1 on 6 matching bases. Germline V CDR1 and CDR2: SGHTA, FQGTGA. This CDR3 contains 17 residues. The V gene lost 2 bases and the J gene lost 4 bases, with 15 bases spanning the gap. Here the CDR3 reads CASSLWGTTPGANVLTF. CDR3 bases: TGTGCCAGCAGCTTATGGGGGACAACTCCCGGGGCCAACGTCCTGACTTTC.

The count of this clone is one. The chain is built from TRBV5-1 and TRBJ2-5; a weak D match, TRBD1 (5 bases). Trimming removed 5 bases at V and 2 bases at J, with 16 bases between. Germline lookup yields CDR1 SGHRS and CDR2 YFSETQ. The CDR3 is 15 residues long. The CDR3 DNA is TGCGCCAGCAGGCCTGACAGAGGCCCTCAAGAGACCCAGTACTTC. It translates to CASRPDRGPQETQYF.

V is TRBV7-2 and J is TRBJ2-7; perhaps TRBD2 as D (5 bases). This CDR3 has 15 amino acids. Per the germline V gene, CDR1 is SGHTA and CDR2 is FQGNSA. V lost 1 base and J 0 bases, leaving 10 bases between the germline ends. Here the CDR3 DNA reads TGTGCCAGCAGCTTAGGAGGACTGATCTCCTACGAGCAGTACTTC. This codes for CASSLGGLISYEQYF. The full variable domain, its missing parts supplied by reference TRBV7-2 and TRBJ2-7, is GAGVSQSPSNKVTEKGKDVELRCDPISGHTALYWYRQSLGQGLEFLIYFQGNSAPDKSGLPSDRFSAERTGGSVSTLTIQRTQQEDSAVYLCASSLGGLISYEQYFGPGTRLTVT.

The CDR3 reads CASSLDHRLQETQYF. The CDR3 DNA sequence: TGTGCCAGCAGCTTAGACCACAGGTTGCAAGAGACCCAGTACTTC. The genes are TRBV7-6 and TRBJ2-5; a possible D gene is TRBD1 (5 bases). V dropped 1 base and J dropped 2 bases, with 11 bases sitting between them. There are 15 residues in the CDR3. CDR1 is SGHVS, CDR2 FNYEAQ, per germline.

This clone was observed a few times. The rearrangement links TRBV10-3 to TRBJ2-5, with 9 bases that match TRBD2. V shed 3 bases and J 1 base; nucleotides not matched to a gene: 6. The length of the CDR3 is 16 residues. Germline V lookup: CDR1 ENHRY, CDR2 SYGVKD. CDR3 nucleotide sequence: TGTGCCATCAGTGACTCCGGGACTAGCAGCCAAGAGACCCAGTACTTC. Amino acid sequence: CAISDSGTSSQETQYF.

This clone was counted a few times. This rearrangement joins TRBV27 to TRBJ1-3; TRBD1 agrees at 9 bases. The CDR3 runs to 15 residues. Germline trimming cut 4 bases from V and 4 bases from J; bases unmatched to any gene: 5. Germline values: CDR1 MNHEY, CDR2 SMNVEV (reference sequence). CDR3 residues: CASSWTGEAGNTIYF. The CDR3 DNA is TGTGCCAGCAGTTGGACAGGGGAGGCAGGAAACACCATATATTTT.

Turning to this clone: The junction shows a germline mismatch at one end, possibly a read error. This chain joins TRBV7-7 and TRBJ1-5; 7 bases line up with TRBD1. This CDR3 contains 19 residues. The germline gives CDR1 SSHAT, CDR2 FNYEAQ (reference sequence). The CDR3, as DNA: TGTGCTAGCAGCCCGCCGGGACAGAAAGAACCAGTCCATAATCAGCCCCAGCATTTT. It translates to CASSPPGQKEPVHNQPQHF.

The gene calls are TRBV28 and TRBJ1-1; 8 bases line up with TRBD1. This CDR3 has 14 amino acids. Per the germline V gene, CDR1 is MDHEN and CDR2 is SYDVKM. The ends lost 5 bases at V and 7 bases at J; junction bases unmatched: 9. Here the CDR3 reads CASSKGQGRDEAFF. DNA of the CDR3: TGTGCCAGCAGTAAAGGACAGGGTAGAGATGAAGCTTTCTTT.

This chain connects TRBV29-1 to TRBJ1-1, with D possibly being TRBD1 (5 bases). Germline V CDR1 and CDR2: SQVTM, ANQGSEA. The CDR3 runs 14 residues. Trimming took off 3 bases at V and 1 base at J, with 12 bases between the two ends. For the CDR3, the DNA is TGCAGCGTTGACGCAGGGCACGCGAACACTGAAGCTTTCTTT. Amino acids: CSVDAGHANTEAFF.

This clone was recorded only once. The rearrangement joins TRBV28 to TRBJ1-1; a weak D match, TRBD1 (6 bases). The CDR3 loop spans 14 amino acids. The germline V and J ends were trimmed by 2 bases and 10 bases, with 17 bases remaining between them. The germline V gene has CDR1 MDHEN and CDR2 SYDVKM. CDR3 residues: CASSLSPGARGAFF. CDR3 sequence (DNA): TGTGCCAGCAGTTTAAGCCCAGGGGCCCGTGGAGCTTTCTTT. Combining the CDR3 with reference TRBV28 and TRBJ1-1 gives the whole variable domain DVKVTQSSRYLVKRTGEKVFLECVQDMDHENMFWYRQDPGLGLRLIYFSYDVKMKEKGDIPEGYSVSREKKERFSLILESASTNQTSMYLCASSLSPGARGAFFGQGTRLTVV.

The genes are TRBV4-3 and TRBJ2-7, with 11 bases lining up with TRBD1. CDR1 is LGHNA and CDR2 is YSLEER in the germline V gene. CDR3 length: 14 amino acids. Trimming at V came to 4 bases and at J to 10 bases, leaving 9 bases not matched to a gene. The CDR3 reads CASSPGQGGLGQYF. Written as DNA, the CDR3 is TGCGCCAGCAGCCCGGGACAGGGGGGCCTCGGTCAGTACTTC.

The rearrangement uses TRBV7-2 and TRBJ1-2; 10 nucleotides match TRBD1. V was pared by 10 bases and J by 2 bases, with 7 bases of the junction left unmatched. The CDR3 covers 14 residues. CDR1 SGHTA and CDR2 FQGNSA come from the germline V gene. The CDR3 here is CAKGQGISNYGYTF. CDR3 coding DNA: TGTGCCAAGGGACAGGGGATCTCCAACTATGGCTACACCTTC.